Listed below are T cell receptor beta chains from one sample, sequenced in a study of graft-versus-host responses after intestinal transplantation. Using immunoSEQ multiplex PCR, the repertoire was profiled, and TCRdb retains in-frame clones only, with some absent. This repertoire shows fewer than 65,000 clones, 70% to 90% found once; its top ten account for over 0.55%. These TCRs' antigens remain unknown. Sequenced material: unstimulated CD4+ T cells sorted from spleen or lymph node cells, taken before transplant. Receptors were obtained from a human donor who was the organ donor for an intestinal transplant. Both conserved end residues are part of each CDR3. Each record gives: J gene, V gene, CDR3 protein.

TRBJ2-7,TRBV19,CASSLGRDNLPYEQYF
TRBJ1-1,TRBV29-1,CSGMTGLGAFF
TRBJ2-5,TRBV28,CASRLTGTSQETQYF
TRBJ2-2,TRBV19,CASKFQGSNTGELFF
TRBJ1-2,TRBV4-3,CASSPGNYGYTF
TRBJ2-1,TRBV28,CASSLWGTSGSYNEQFF
TRBJ1-2,TRBV21-1,CASSKVADFWEGYTF
TRBJ1-4,TRBV2,CASGKGYYEKLFF
TRBJ2-7,TRBV29-1,CSVEVLAGTEQYF
TRBJ1-4,TRBV13,CASSPPRGRVYEKLFF
TRBJ2-3,TRBV7-3,CASSFGRGQAHSTDTQYF
TRBJ2-5,TRBV14,CASSPYGLAVETQYF
TRBJ2-3,TRBV18,CASSPPGADTQYF
TRBJ2-7,TRBV28,CAARKNRDEQYF
TRBJ2-7,TRBV7-8,CASSLAGLASSYEQYF
TRBJ2-3,TRBV20-1,CSAPIRDTQYF
TRBJ2-7,TRBV21-1,CASSNPSQFRKAATLPTYEQYF
TRBJ2-6,TRBV7-3,CASSLTQGAGANVLTF
TRBJ2-5,TRBV2,CASRDRGGRETQYF
TRBJ2-7,TRBV11-2,CASSSRPSYEQYF
TRBJ2-7,TRBV5-1,CASSWAGGMYEQYF
TRBJ2-6,TRBV28,CASRSGTVRSGANVLTF
TRBJ2-7,TRBV5-1,CASSTGTLTYEQYF
TRBJ2-2,TRBV28,CASSRTAGGPRNTGELFF
TRBJ2-3,TRBV20-1,CSARRADTQYF
TRBJ2-1,TRBV19,CASSLWVAGELIEQFF
TRBJ1-5,TRBV28,CASSLVAAGNQPQHF
TRBJ2-7,TRBV27,CASSKAESSYEQYF
TRBJ2-1,TRBV7-2,CASSLTQSSIPYNEQFF
TRBJ2-7,TRBV6-1,CASSDGHRAGYEQYF
TRBJ1-1,TRBV4-2,CASSQPDSMNTEAFF
TRBJ1-5,TRBV6-1,CASSEIKFKGRQEWNQPQHF
TRBJ2-1,TRBV19,CASRVSVNNEQFF
TRBJ2-5,TRBV2,CASSGKETQYF
TRBJ2-7,TRBV6-1,CASSDPRYSGQGFYEQYF
TRBJ2-5,TRBV11-2,CASSGGAAKETQYF
TRBJ1-1,TRBV28,CASSLHQGSRGTEAFF
TRBJ2-5,TRBV27,CASRTQQGPLGTQYF
TRBJ2-3,TRBV4-1,CASSWGLAGVGTYTDTQYF
TRBJ1-1,TRBV21-1,CASSPPSTGRLNTEAFF
TRBJ2-5,TRBV7-2,CASSLSRGQETQYF
TRBJ2-5,TRBV7-9,CASNQAGEETQYF
TRBJ1-5,TRBV5-1,CASSSARGADQPQHF
TRBJ2-7,TRBV2,CASLTRQGSHEQYF
TRBJ2-3,TRBV9,CASSVEGAGVGDTQYF
TRBJ2-3,TRBV6-6,CASSGSGRDGDTQYF
TRBJ2-3,TRBV30,CAWIAGVVDTQYF
TRBJ2-3,TRBV7-9,CASSRVGTSYTDTQYF